Listed below are T cell receptor beta chains from one sample, sequenced in a study of blood T cell repertoires in COVID-19. The method was immunoSEQ multiplex PCR; TCRdb's version includes in-frame clones alone and lacks a portion of them. The sample lists 140,000 or so clones, 85% seen once, with roughly 6.2% in the top ten. The specimen was PBMCs or T cells enriched from blood (not recorded which). All receptors derive from a woman aged 40 to 50 who had recovered from COVID-19. CDR3s include the opening cysteine and the closing phenylalanine or tryptophan. A D gene is named only where the DNA matches it firmly. Part of the rows lack a size; the others show once, few, many or a class for expanded clones.

J gene,D gene,V gene,clone size,CDR3 protein,CDR3 DNA
TRBJ2-7,NA,TRBV7-9,NA,CASSLGRDYEQYF,TGTGCCAGCAGCTTAGGCAGGGACTACGAGCAGTACTTC
TRBJ2-7,NA,TRBV20-1,NA,CSVYTAYEQYF,TGCAGTGTTTATACAGCCTACGAGCAGTACTTC
TRBJ2-3,NA,TRBV15,many,CATSIQLGPADTQYF,TGTGCCACCAGCATCCAACTAGGACCGGCGGATACGCAGTATTTT
TRBJ1-6,NA,TRBV29-1,few,CSVGGESLGSPLHF,TGCAGCGTTGGGGGAGAATCTCTGGGGTCACCCCTCCACTTT
TRBJ2-1,TRBD2,TRBV9,NA,CASSLRSGGKYNEQFF,TGTGCCAGCAGCTTGAGAAGCGGGGGAAAATACAATGAGCAGTTCTTC
TRBJ1-1,TRBD1,TRBV5-1,NA,CASSYGQGASPTEAFF,TGCGCCAGCAGTTACGGACAGGGGGCGTCACCCACTGAAGCTTTCTTT
TRBJ2-1,NA,TRBV7-9,once,CASSQGLGSYNEQFF,TGTGCCAGCAGCCAGGGACTTGGATCCTACAATGAGCAGTTCTTC
TRBJ2-1,NA,TRBV5-4,NA,CASSYLANEQFF,TGTGCCAGCAGCTATCTAGCAAATGAGCAGTTCTTC
TRBJ2-3,TRBD2,TRBV5-1,NA,CASRGRAGTDTQYF,TGCGCCAGCAGGGGGAGGGCAGGCACAGATACGCAGTATTTT
TRBJ1-2,TRBD1,TRBV6-1,NA,CASSRTGMWGYGYTF,TGTGCCAGCAGTCGGACAGGGATGTGGGGGTATGGCTACACCTTC
TRBJ2-3,NA,TRBV6-4,NA,CASSDSDSLVQDTQYF,TGTGCCAGCAGTGACTCAGACTCCCTGGTTCAAGATACGCAGTATTTT
TRBJ2-2,TRBD1,TRBV27,NA,CASSLPGGAHGELFF,TGTGCCAGCAGTTTACCAGGGGGCGCTCACGGGGAGCTGTTTTTT
TRBJ1-2,NA,TRBV20-1,NA,CSAGAGYGYTF,TGCAGTGCTGGGGCCGGCTATGGCTACACCTTC
TRBJ2-3,NA,TRBV7-8,NA,CASSFGGLATDTQYF,TGTGCCAGCAGCTTCGGTGGTCTAGCCACAGATACGCAGTATTTT
TRBJ2-5,TRBD1,TRBV5-1,NA,CASSLGQGIETQYF,TGCGCCAGCAGCTTGGGACAGGGAATAGAGACCCAGTACTTC
TRBJ2-2,TRBD1,TRBV30,NA,CACRDRNTGELFF,TGTGCCTGCCGGGACAGAAACACCGGGGAGCTGTTTTTT
TRBJ2-3,TRBD2,TRBV7-2,NA,CASSLPQTSETDTQYF,TGTGCCAGCAGCTTACCCCAGACTAGCGAAACAGATACGCAGTATTTT
TRBJ2-7,NA,TRBV5-1,NA,CASSLGRTASPSYEQYF,TGCGCCAGCAGCTTGGGTAGGACAGCCTCACCCTCCTACGAGCAGTACTTC
TRBJ1-5,TRBD1,TRBV3-1/TRBV3-2,NA,CASSQETIQGARSNQPQHF,TGTGCCAGCAGCCAGGAAACGATACAGGGGGCTCGGAGCAATCAGCCCCAGCATTTT
TRBJ1-3,NA,TRBV3-1/TRBV3-2,NA,CASSQTGRLSGNTIYF,TGTGCCAGCAGCCAAACTGGCAGACTCTCTGGAAACACCATATATTTT
TRBJ2-7,TRBD1,TRBV5-1,NA,CASSWGQGRSYEQYF,TGCGCCAGCAGCTGGGGACAGGGGCGCTCCTACGAGCAGTACTTC
TRBJ2-5,TRBD2,TRBV4-1,many,CASSQGIREGEETQYF,TGCGCCAGCAGCCAAGGTATCCGGGAGGGAGAAGAGACCCAGTACTTC
TRBJ1-1,NA,TRBV30,NA,CAWSQGMNTEAFF,TGTGCCTGGAGCCAGGGAATGAACACTGAAGCTTTCTTT
TRBJ1-5,TRBD1,TRBV27,NA,CASSLYSRTGLDTSNQPQHF,TGTGCCAGCAGTTTATACTCCCGGACAGGGTTGGATACTAGCAATCAGCCCCAGCATTTT
TRBJ2-7,NA,TRBV9,NA,CASSASYEQYF,TGTGCCAGCAGCGCTTCGTACGAGCAGTACTTC
TRBJ1-2,TRBD1,TRBV9,few,CASSELPGQGVSYTF,TGTGCCAGCAGCGAGCTCCCGGGACAGGGTGTCAGCTACACCTTC
TRBJ2-7,TRBD2,TRBV7-3,NA,CASRNSGTSDEQYF,TGTGCCAGCAGAAACTCCGGGACTAGCGACGAGCAGTACTTC
TRBJ1-1,NA,TRBV5-1,NA,CASSLEGLEALGNTEAFF,TGCGCCAGCAGCTTGGAAGGTTTAGAGGCGCTGGGGAACACTGAAGCTTTCTTT
TRBJ2-2,NA,TRBV6-5,NA,CASRAGQFGELFF,TGTGCCAGTCGAGCAGGGCAGTTCGGGGAGCTGTTTTTT
TRBJ2-4,NA,TRBV13,few,CASSFIIAKNIQYF,TGTGCCAGCAGCTTTATAATAGCCAAAAACATTCAGTACTTC
TRBJ2-1,TRBD2,TRBV5-1,NA,CASSDPGTSGRNEQFF,TGCGCCAGCAGCGACCCCGGGACTAGCGGTAGGAATGAGCAGTTCTTC
TRBJ2-2,NA,TRBV5-1,NA,CASSLDSSPGELFF,TGCGCCAGCAGCTTGGACAGTTCCCCCGGGGAGCTGTTTTTT
TRBJ2-7,TRBD1,TRBV6-5,once,CASRRQGNYEQYF,TGTGCCAGCAGACGACAGGGGAACTACGAGCAGTACTTC
TRBJ2-1,TRBD2,TRBV2,NA,CASSLTSGGEYNEQFF,TGTGCCAGCAGTCTTACTAGCGGGGGAGAATACAATGAGCAGTTCTTC
TRBJ2-7,TRBD2,TRBV6-5,NA,CANSGGYEQYF,TGTGCAAACTCGGGGGGCTACGAGCAGTACTTC
TRBJ2-7,TRBD1,TRBV7-8,NA,CASSFRDRGGEQYF,TGTGCCAGCAGCTTTAGGGACAGGGGTGGCGAGCAGTACTTC
TRBJ2-2,NA,TRBV4-1,NA,CASSRDSRATTGELFF,TGCGCCAGCAGCCGTGACAGCAGGGCGACCACCGGGGAGCTGTTTTTT
TRBJ1-1,NA,TRBV30,NA,CAWSAHSNTEAFF,TGTGCCTGGAGTGCTCACTCTAACACTGAAGCTTTCTTT
TRBJ1-2,NA,TRBV2,NA,CASSLSRDGYTF,TGTGCCAGCAGTTTATCCAGGGATGGCTACACCTTC
TRBJ2-5,NA,TRBV2,NA,CASSETPGARETQYF,TGTGCCAGCAGTGAAACTCCCGGCGCCAGGGAGACCCAGTACTTC
TRBJ1-2,NA,TRBV25-1,NA,CASSEWVAGQGYTF,TGTGCCAGCAGTGAATGGGTGGCAGGGCAGGGCTACACCTTC
TRBJ1-1,NA,TRBV18,NA,CASSPGRNTEAFF,TGTGCCAGCTCACCAGGGAGGAACACTGAAGCTTTCTTT
TRBJ1-4,NA,TRBV29-1,NA,CSVEVGKLFF,TGCAGCGTTGAGGTCGGAAAACTGTTTTTT
TRBJ2-1,TRBD2,TRBV5-1,NA,CASSLGTSGGHNEQFF,TGCGCCAGCAGCTTGGGGACTAGCGGGGGCCACAATGAGCAGTTCTTC
TRBJ1-3,NA,TRBV19,NA,CASTRSGSGNTIYF,TGTGCCAGTACCCGGTCGGGTTCGGGAAACACCATATATTTT
TRBJ1-1,NA,TRBV11-2,NA,CASSADLNTEAFF,TGTGCCAGCAGCGCAGATTTGAACACTGAAGCTTTCTTT
TRBJ2-7,TRBD1,TRBV3-1/TRBV3-2,NA,CASSQGPQGYEQYF,TGTGCCAGCAGCCAAGGACCACAGGGGTACGAGCAGTACTTC
TRBJ2-5,NA,TRBV12-3/TRBV12-4,NA,CASSFGAKETQYF,TGTGCCAGCAGTTTCGGAGCTAAAGAGACCCAGTACTTC
TRBJ1-3,NA,TRBV10-2,NA,CATSPASSGNTIYF,TGCGCCACCAGCCCTGCCAGTTCTGGAAACACCATATATTTT
TRBJ2-1,TRBD1,TRBV9,few,CASSPRDRGLNEQFF,TGTGCCAGCAGCCCCCGGGACAGGGGGCTTAATGAGCAGTTCTTC
TRBJ1-1,TRBD1,TRBV18,once,CASSPSGGFTEAFF,TGTGCCAGCTCACCGTCAGGGGGCTTTACTGAAGCTTTCTTT
TRBJ1-1,NA,TRBV28,NA,CASSQYTGIPNTEAFF,TGTGCCAGCAGTCAATATACAGGGATCCCGAACACTGAAGCTTTCTTT
TRBJ2-7,TRBD2,TRBV5-1,NA,CASSLELAASSYEQYF,TGCGCCAGCAGCTTGGAACTAGCGGCTAGCTCCTACGAGCAGTACTTC
TRBJ2-1,TRBD2,TRBV6-1,few,CASSEASGGSYNEQFF,TGTGCCAGCAGTGAAGCTAGCGGGGGCTCCTACAATGAGCAGTTCTTC
TRBJ2-7,NA,TRBV7-9,NA,CASRPGQSGSYEQYF,TGTGCCAGCAGGCCAGGACAGTCCGGCTCCTACGAGCAGTACTTC
TRBJ2-7,NA,TRBV10-3,NA,CAGGPGYEQYF,TGTGCGGGGGGTCCAGGCTACGAGCAGTACTTC
TRBJ2-1,TRBD2,TRBV5-1,once,CASSLASRGGREQFF,TGCGCCAGCAGCTTGGCCTCGCGGGGGGGCCGGGAGCAGTTCTTC
TRBJ2-2,TRBD2,TRBV6-5,NA,CASMIAGGTGELFF,TGTGCCAGCATGATAGCGGGGGGTACCGGGGAGCTGTTTTTT